Listed below are T cell receptor beta chains from one sample, sequenced in a study of cytomegalovirus exposure and HLA in healthy donors. Sequencing used immunoSEQ multiplex PCR; TCRdb keeps in-frame clones, though not all of them. The data hold around 350,000 clones, with 75% to 90% observed a single time. The source material was PBMCs. These receptors all come from a woman between 18 and 30 years old in good health and CMV-seronegative. CDR3s include the opening cysteine and the closing phenylalanine or tryptophan. Fields, in order: J gene, CDR3 length, D gene, clone size, V gene, CDR3 DNA, CDR3 protein. The D gene is left open where the match is weak. Size tells how often a clone was seen (once, few, many) or the class of an expanded clone, and some rows leave it out.

j_gene: TRBJ1-4; len: 14; d_gene: NA; abundance: few; v_gene: TRBV4-1; CDR3nt: TGCGCCAGCAGCCCTGGAAGGAGACCTGAAAAACTGTTTTTT; CDR3aa: CASSPGRRPEKLFF
j_gene: TRBJ2-3; len: 14; d_gene: TRBD1; abundance: NA; v_gene: TRBV28; CDR3nt: TGTGCCAGCAGTTCCGACAGGGGGACAGATACGCAGTATTTT; CDR3aa: CASSSDRGTDTQYF
j_gene: TRBJ2-5; len: 13; d_gene: TRBD2; abundance: NA; v_gene: TRBV2; CDR3nt: TGTGCCAGCCTGGCGGGAGGCGCAGAGACCCAGTACTTC; CDR3aa: CASLAGGAETQYF
j_gene: TRBJ2-3; len: 18; d_gene: TRBD2; abundance: few; v_gene: TRBV28; CDR3nt: TGTGCCAGCAGTTCAAAGCTAGTAGCGGGAGAGCATACAGATACGCAGTATTTT; CDR3aa: CASSSKLVAGEHTDTQYF
j_gene: TRBJ2-1; len: 13; d_gene: NA; abundance: NA; v_gene: TRBV9; CDR3nt: TGTGCCAGCAACCCTACAGACTACAATGAGCAGTTCTTC; CDR3aa: CASNPTDYNEQFF
j_gene: TRBJ2-5; len: 15; d_gene: NA; abundance: NA; v_gene: TRBV28; CDR3nt: TGTGCCAGCAGTTTGCCCGACAGGCCGAGAGAGACCCAGTACTTC; CDR3aa: CASSLPDRPRETQYF
j_gene: TRBJ2-2; len: 15; d_gene: NA; abundance: NA; v_gene: TRBV7-3; CDR3nt: TGTGCCAGCAGCTTATCCAGGGAAAGAACCGGGGAGCTGTTTTTT; CDR3aa: CASSLSRERTGELFF
j_gene: TRBJ1-2; len: 10; d_gene: NA; abundance: NA; v_gene: TRBV28; CDR3nt: TGTGCCAGCAGCTATGATGGCTACACCTTC; CDR3aa: CASSYDGYTF
j_gene: TRBJ2-7; len: 16; d_gene: TRBD1; abundance: NA; v_gene: TRBV15; CDR3nt: TGTGCCACCAGCAGCCTGGGACAGGGTGAAACCTACGAGCAGTACTTC; CDR3aa: CATSSLGQGETYEQYF
j_gene: TRBJ1-1; len: 13; d_gene: TRBD1; abundance: once; v_gene: TRBV4-1; CDR3nt: TGCGCCAGCAGCCATGACAGGGGGCTAGAAGCTTTCTTT; CDR3aa: CASSHDRGLEAFF
j_gene: TRBJ2-7; len: 11; d_gene: NA; abundance: NA; v_gene: TRBV30; CDR3nt: TGTGCCTGCACGACGCCCGGGGAGCAGTACTTC; CDR3aa: CACTTPGEQYF
j_gene: TRBJ2-3; len: 15; d_gene: NA; abundance: few; v_gene: TRBV19; CDR3nt: TGTGCCAGTTCGGCGCTAGCGCCATACACAGATACGCAGTATTTT; CDR3aa: CASSALAPYTDTQYF
j_gene: TRBJ1-4; len: 18; d_gene: NA; abundance: NA; v_gene: TRBV21-1; CDR3nt: TGTGCCAGCAGCAAAGAGCGACAGAGAATGGCAACTAATGAAAAACTGTTTTTT; CDR3aa: CASSKERQRMATNEKLFF
j_gene: TRBJ2-3; len: 16; d_gene: TRBD2; abundance: NA; v_gene: TRBV6-1; CDR3nt: TGTGCCAGCAGTGAAGAAGCGGGAGACCCCACAGATACGCAGTATTTT; CDR3aa: CASSEEAGDPTDTQYF
j_gene: TRBJ2-3; len: 15; d_gene: TRBD1; abundance: NA; v_gene: TRBV13; CDR3nt: TGTGCCAGCAGCTCAGACAGGGGGCATCAAGATACGCAGTATTTT; CDR3aa: CASSSDRGHQDTQYF
j_gene: TRBJ2-3; len: 12; d_gene: NA; abundance: NA; v_gene: TRBV7-9; CDR3nt: TGTGCCAGCGGACTACAGAAAGATACGCAGTATTTT; CDR3aa: CASGLQKDTQYF
j_gene: TRBJ1-1; len: 14; d_gene: TRBD1; abundance: once; v_gene: TRBV5-1; CDR3nt: TGCGCCAGCAGCTCGGGACAGACTTACACTGAAGCTTTCTTT; CDR3aa: CASSSGQTYTEAFF
j_gene: TRBJ2-3; len: 14; d_gene: NA; abundance: NA; v_gene: TRBV19; CDR3nt: TGTGCCAGTAGTCCAGCGTCTAGCACAGATACGCAGTATTTT; CDR3aa: CASSPASSTDTQYF
j_gene: TRBJ1-6; len: 12; d_gene: TRBD1; abundance: few; v_gene: TRBV28; CDR3nt: TGTGCCAGCCTAGGGGGCAGGTCACCCCTCCACTTT; CDR3aa: CASLGGRSPLHF
j_gene: TRBJ2-7; len: 13; d_gene: NA; abundance: NA; v_gene: TRBV7-2; CDR3nt: TGTGCCAGCAGCGAATGGACTTTTTACGAGCAGTACTTC; CDR3aa: CASSEWTFYEQYF
j_gene: TRBJ1-1; len: 13; d_gene: NA; abundance: NA; v_gene: TRBV7-8; CDR3nt: TGTGCCAGCAGCTTATGGCGGGACACTGAAGCTTTCTTT; CDR3aa: CASSLWRDTEAFF
j_gene: TRBJ1-5; len: 16; d_gene: TRBD1; abundance: NA; v_gene: TRBV29-1; CDR3nt: TGCAGCGCCCAGCTCGGGGGACAGGGCGGCAATCAGCCCCAGCATTTT; CDR3aa: CSAQLGGQGGNQPQHF
j_gene: TRBJ1-3; len: 14; d_gene: TRBD1; abundance: NA; v_gene: TRBV4-1; CDR3nt: TGCGCCAGCAGCCCACAGGGGTCCCGGAGCACCATATATTTT; CDR3aa: CASSPQGSRSTIYF
j_gene: TRBJ2-2; len: 13; d_gene: NA; abundance: few; v_gene: TRBV2; CDR3nt: TGTGCCAGCAGTGACAGGTTTACCGGGGAGCTGTTTTTT; CDR3aa: CASSDRFTGELFF
j_gene: TRBJ1-5; len: 15; d_gene: TRBD1; abundance: NA; v_gene: TRBV28; CDR3nt: TGTGCCAGCTTCTCCGGGACAGGGCCCAATCAGCCCCAGCATTTT; CDR3aa: CASFSGTGPNQPQHF
j_gene: TRBJ1-1; len: 14; d_gene: NA; abundance: NA; v_gene: TRBV27; CDR3nt: TGTGCCAGCAGTTGGGTCGGGGAAGGGCCTGAAGCTTTCTTT; CDR3aa: CASSWVGEGPEAFF
j_gene: TRBJ2-6; len: 16; d_gene: TRBD1; abundance: NA; v_gene: TRBV5-1; CDR3nt: TGCGCCAGCAGCTACGGGACAGGGACTGGGGCCAACGTCCTGACTTTC; CDR3aa: CASSYGTGTGANVLTF
j_gene: TRBJ1-5; len: 13; d_gene: NA; abundance: NA; v_gene: TRBV5-1; CDR3nt: TGCGCCAGCAGCCCCAGGGGAAATCAGCCCCAGCATTTT; CDR3aa: CASSPRGNQPQHF
j_gene: TRBJ1-2; len: 12; d_gene: NA; abundance: NA; v_gene: TRBV2; CDR3nt: TGTGCCAGCACCGGACAGCCCTATGGCTACACCTTC; CDR3aa: CASTGQPYGYTF
j_gene: TRBJ2-7; len: 16; d_gene: TRBD1; abundance: NA; v_gene: TRBV27; CDR3nt: TGTGCCAGCAGTTCCCCTGGACAGGGGGCGGCCTACGAGCAGTACTTC; CDR3aa: CASSSPGQGAAYEQYF
j_gene: TRBJ2-5; len: 14; d_gene: NA; abundance: NA; v_gene: TRBV18; CDR3nt: TGTGCCAGCTCACCACAGGGAGGTGGTCGGACCCAGTACTTC; CDR3aa: CASSPQGGGRTQYF
j_gene: TRBJ2-3; len: 15; d_gene: NA; abundance: NA; v_gene: TRBV27; CDR3nt: TGTGCCAGCAGTTTAAAGGGGGGGAGCACAGATACGCAGTATTTT; CDR3aa: CASSLKGGSTDTQYF
j_gene: TRBJ2-7; len: 14; d_gene: TRBD1; abundance: NA; v_gene: TRBV2; CDR3nt: TGTGCCAGCAGTGGGGACAGGGAAGTCGACGAGCAGTACTTC; CDR3aa: CASSGDREVDEQYF
j_gene: TRBJ1-1; len: 13; d_gene: NA; abundance: NA; v_gene: TRBV15; CDR3nt: TGTGCCACCAGCAGAGGGGGCTGGGGTGAAGCTTTCTTT; CDR3aa: CATSRGGWGEAFF
j_gene: TRBJ2-7; len: 13; d_gene: TRBD1; abundance: NA; v_gene: TRBV28; CDR3nt: TGTGCCAGCGCAGGGGGCCCTACCTACGAGCAGTACTTC; CDR3aa: CASAGGPTYEQYF
j_gene: TRBJ2-5; len: 11; d_gene: NA; abundance: NA; v_gene: TRBV27; CDR3nt: TGTGCCACTAAACTCCAAGAGACCCAGTACTTC; CDR3aa: CATKLQETQYF
j_gene: TRBJ2-7; len: 14; d_gene: TRBD1; abundance: NA; v_gene: TRBV7-9; CDR3nt: TGTGCCAGCAGCCTTCTGGGACAGTCCTCCGAGCAGTACTTC; CDR3aa: CASSLLGQSSEQYF
j_gene: TRBJ2-1; len: 13; d_gene: NA; abundance: NA; v_gene: TRBV15; CDR3nt: TGTGCCACCAGCAGAGAACCTCGCGATGAGCAGTTCTTC; CDR3aa: CATSREPRDEQFF
j_gene: TRBJ2-7; len: 15; d_gene: TRBD1; abundance: NA; v_gene: TRBV27; CDR3nt: TGTGCCAGCAGTTTACACGGGACAGGGAAGTACGAGCAGTACTTC; CDR3aa: CASSLHGTGKYEQYF
j_gene: TRBJ1-1; len: 12; d_gene: NA; abundance: few; v_gene: TRBV30; CDR3nt: TGTGCCTGGAGTGTAGTGGGGAGTGAAGCTTTCTTT; CDR3aa: CAWSVVGSEAFF
j_gene: TRBJ1-5; len: 15; d_gene: NA; abundance: once; v_gene: TRBV2; CDR3nt: TGTGCCAGCAGTTTTGAGCGGGGGCACGGTCAGCCCCAGCATTTT; CDR3aa: CASSFERGHGQPQHF
j_gene: TRBJ1-5; len: 14; d_gene: NA; abundance: NA; v_gene: TRBV19; CDR3nt: TGTGCCAGTAGTATGCGGGGACGAAATCAGCCCCAGCATTTT; CDR3aa: CASSMRGRNQPQHF
j_gene: TRBJ2-5; len: 13; d_gene: TRBD1; abundance: NA; v_gene: TRBV6-6; CDR3nt: TGTGCCACTGACAGGGGACGGTGGGAGACCCAGTACTTC; CDR3aa: CATDRGRWETQYF
j_gene: TRBJ2-4; len: 14; d_gene: NA; abundance: once; v_gene: TRBV30; CDR3nt: TGTGCCTGGACCAGCCCTCTTGGAGTAAACATTCAGTACTTC; CDR3aa: CAWTSPLGVNIQYF
j_gene: TRBJ1-2; len: 16; d_gene: TRBD1; abundance: NA; v_gene: TRBV5-5; CDR3nt: TGTGCCAGCAGCTTGGGTGAGGGACAGGGGGCGAGAGGCTACACCTTC; CDR3aa: CASSLGEGQGARGYTF
j_gene: TRBJ2-1; len: 13; d_gene: TRBD1; abundance: NA; v_gene: TRBV27; CDR3nt: TGTGCCAGCAGTTCGACAGGGGGCAATGAGCAGTTCTTC; CDR3aa: CASSSTGGNEQFF
j_gene: TRBJ2-7; len: 15; d_gene: TRBD2; abundance: NA; v_gene: TRBV27; CDR3nt: TGTGCCAGCAGTGTTCAGGGGCGGGGGGCCAGTGAGCAGTACTTC; CDR3aa: CASSVQGRGASEQYF
j_gene: TRBJ2-7; len: 14; d_gene: NA; abundance: NA; v_gene: TRBV4-1; CDR3nt: TGCGCCAGCAGCCAAGCTTCAGGGACCTACGAGCAGTACTTC; CDR3aa: CASSQASGTYEQYF
j_gene: TRBJ2-7; len: 15; d_gene: NA; abundance: NA; v_gene: TRBV2; CDR3nt: TGTGCCAGCAGGGTTTTTTGGGGAGAATCCTACGAGCAGTACTTC; CDR3aa: CASRVFWGESYEQYF
j_gene: TRBJ2-7; len: 14; d_gene: NA; abundance: once; v_gene: TRBV11-2; CDR3nt: TGTGCCAGCAGTCGTACAGGGCCCCTCTACGAGCAGTACTTC; CDR3aa: CASSRTGPLYEQYF